This T cell receptor beta chain was found in a study of blood T cells in healthy people across ages. This CDR3 has 15 amino acids. With 2 bases removed from V and 8 bases from J, the gap between germline ends came to 15 bases. A second PCR, run for about 7 to 12 cycles, used a sample-barcoded 5' primer plus a J-beta primer mix. Each cDNA molecule was tagged by a template-switch adaptor with 12 random nucleotides. Sequencing yielded, for each sample, at least 3 million paired-end reads carrying CDR3. TCRdb called the 5' RACE reads again in MiXCR, with one record for every CDR3 protein. The table lists 450,000 to 600,000 distinct CDR3 sequences, around 27% of them singletons. This clonotype was seen only a few times. This same sample was also taken into another study, of T cells of mothers and their children. That work states: Samples were provided by three healthy Caucasian mothers and their six children.

Sequenced input: blood. The chain has TRBV12-3 or TRBV12-4 and TRBJ1-4, with D hard to call. The source of this sequence is a boy between 2 and 10 years old in good health. Here the CDR3 reads CASSLWGDATEKLFF. In nucleotides, the CDR3 is TGTGCCAGCAGTTTATGGGGTGACGCGACCGAAAAACTGTTTTTT.